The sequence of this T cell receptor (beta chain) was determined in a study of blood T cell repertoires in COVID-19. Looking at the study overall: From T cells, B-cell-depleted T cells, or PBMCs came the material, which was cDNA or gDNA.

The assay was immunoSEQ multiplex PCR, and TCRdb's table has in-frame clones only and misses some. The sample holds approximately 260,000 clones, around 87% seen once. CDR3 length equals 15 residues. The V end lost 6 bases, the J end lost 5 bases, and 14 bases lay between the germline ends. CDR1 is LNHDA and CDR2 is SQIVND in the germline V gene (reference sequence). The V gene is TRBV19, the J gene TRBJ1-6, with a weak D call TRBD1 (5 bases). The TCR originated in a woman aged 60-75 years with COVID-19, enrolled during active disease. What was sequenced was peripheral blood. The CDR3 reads CASSSSWGDNSPLHF. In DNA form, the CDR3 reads TGTGCCAGTAGCAGTTCGTGGGGGGATAATTCACCCCTCCACTTT.